One and the same sample provided the 5 T cell receptor beta chains below, sequenced in a study of T cells in Graves' hyperthyroidism and ophthalmopathy. The source material, RNA transcripts, was used to amplify TCR beta CDR3 regions. Initially, a first-round RT-PCR of the TCR CDR3 employed the HTBI primer set. TCRdb analysed the multiplex PCR reads with MiXCR anew, one entry per CDR3 protein. The table lists roughly 100,000 distinct CDR3 sequences, around 50% of them singletons. Sequences were obtained from blood. These TCRs come from a middle-aged man with Graves' hyperthyroidism.

The chain couples TRBV11-3 to TRBJ2-2; 9 nucleotides align to TRBD1. V was clipped by 5 bases and J by 4 bases; unmatched bases: 5. CDR3 size: 15 residues. Germline V gene lookup returns CDR1 SGHNT and CDR2 YENEEA. The CDR3 loop is CASSRGQGSTGELFF. CDR3 coding DNA: TGTGCCAGCAGCCGCGGACAGGGGAGCACCGGGGAGCTGTTTTTT. Filled out from reference TRBV11-3 and TRBJ2-2, the complete variable domain reads EAGVVQSPRYKIIEKKQPVAFWCNPISGHNTLYWYLQNLGQGPELLIRYENEEAVDDSQLPKDRFSAERLKGVDSTLKIQPAELGDSAVYLCASSRGQGSTGELFFGEGSRLTVL.

On this clonotype: A junction end diverges from the germline sequence, so it may reflect a read error. This rearrangement joins TRBV5-6 to TRBJ1-6; D remains ambiguous. This CDR3 comprises 15 residues. CDR1 is SGHDT, CDR2 YYEEEE, per germline. CDR3 nucleotide sequence: TGTGCCGGCAGCTTGGGAGGTTGCTCGAATTCACCCCTCCACTTT. Translated: CAGSLGGCSNSPLHF.

Concerning this clonotype: A read error may explain this, as a much larger clone is one base away. The V and J genes are TRBV7-2 and TRBJ1-4, with D perhaps matching TRBD1 (6 bases). The length of the CDR3 is 15 residues. Germline CDR1 SGHTA, CDR2 FQGNSA. CDR3 sequence: CASSFRTVNNEELFF. CDR3 nucleotides: TGTGCCAGCAGCTTCAGGACAGTTAACAATGAAGAACTGTTTTTT.

This clonotype came up many times. The chain is built from TRBV20-1 and TRBJ2-1, with D unclear. Germline lookup yields CDR1 DFQATT and CDR2 SNEGSKA (reference sequence). The V gene lost 3 bases and the J gene lost 1 base, with 10 bases spanning the gap. This CDR3 spans 14 amino acids. CDR3 bases: TGCAGTGCTAGGTCGGTCGGTTCCTACAATGAGCAGTTCTTC. This translates into CSARSVGSYNEQFF.

With respect to this clonotype: No conserved phenylalanine or tryptophan is present at the end of the CDR3, so a read error is the likely explanation. The chain has TRBV9 and TRBJ2-2; possibly TRBD1 or TRBD2 for D (5 bases each). In germline, CDR1 is SGDLS, CDR2 YYNGEE. This CDR3 has 14 residues. The V gene lost 3 bases and the J gene lost 4 bases, with 10 bases spanning the gap. The CDR3 DNA is TGTGCCAGCAGCGCCGGGACGGCCACCGGGGAGCTGTTTCTT. As protein: CASSAGTATGELFL.